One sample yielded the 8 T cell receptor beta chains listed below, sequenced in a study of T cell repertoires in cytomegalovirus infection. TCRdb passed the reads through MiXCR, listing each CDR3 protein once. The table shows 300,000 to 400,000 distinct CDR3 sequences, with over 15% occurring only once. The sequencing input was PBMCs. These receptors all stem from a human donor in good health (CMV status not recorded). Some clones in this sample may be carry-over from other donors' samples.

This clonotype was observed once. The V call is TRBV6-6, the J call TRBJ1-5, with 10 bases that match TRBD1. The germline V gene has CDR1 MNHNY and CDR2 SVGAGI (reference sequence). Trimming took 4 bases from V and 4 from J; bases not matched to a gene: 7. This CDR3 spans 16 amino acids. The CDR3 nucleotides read TGTGCCAGCAGTTTACTCCGGGACAGGGGAAATCAGCCCCAGCATTTT. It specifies CASSLLRDRGNQPQHF.

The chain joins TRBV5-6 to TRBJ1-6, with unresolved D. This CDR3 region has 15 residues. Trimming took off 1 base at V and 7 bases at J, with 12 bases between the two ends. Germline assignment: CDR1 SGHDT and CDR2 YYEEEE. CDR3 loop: CASSLRGYRNSPLHF. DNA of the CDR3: TGTGCCAGCAGCTTGAGAGGATATCGGAATTCACCCCTCCACTTT.

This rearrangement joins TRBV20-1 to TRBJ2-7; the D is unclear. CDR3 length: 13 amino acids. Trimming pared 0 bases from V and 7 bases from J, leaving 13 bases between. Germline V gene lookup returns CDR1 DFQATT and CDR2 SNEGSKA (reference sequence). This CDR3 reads CSARDSLTGEQYF. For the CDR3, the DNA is TGCAGTGCTAGAGATTCCCTAACCGGGGAGCAGTACTTC.

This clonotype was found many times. In DNA form, the CDR3 reads TGTGCCAGCAGCTTAGGCCCATGGCAAGAGACCCAGTACTTC. Its protein product is CASSLGPWQETQYF. V usage is TRBV7-2 and J usage is TRBJ2-5; D is undetermined. This CDR3 region has 14 residues. V dropped 1 base and J dropped 2 bases, with 8 bases sitting between them. The germline CDR1 and CDR2 sequences are SGHTA and FQGNSA. The full variable domain, with the rest looked up from reference TRBV7-2 and TRBJ2-5, is GAGVSQSPSNKVTEKGKDVELRCDPISGHTALYWYRQSLGQGLEFLIYFQGNSAPDKSGLPSDRFSAERTGGSVSTLTIQRTQQEDSAVYLCASSLGPWQETQYFGPGTRLLVL.

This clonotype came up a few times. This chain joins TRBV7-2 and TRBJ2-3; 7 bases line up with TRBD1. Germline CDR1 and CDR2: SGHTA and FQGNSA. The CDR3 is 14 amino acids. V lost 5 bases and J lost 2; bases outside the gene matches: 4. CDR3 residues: CASSQEGATDTQYF. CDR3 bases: TGTGCCAGCAGCCAAGAGGGGGCCACAGATACGCAGTATTTT.

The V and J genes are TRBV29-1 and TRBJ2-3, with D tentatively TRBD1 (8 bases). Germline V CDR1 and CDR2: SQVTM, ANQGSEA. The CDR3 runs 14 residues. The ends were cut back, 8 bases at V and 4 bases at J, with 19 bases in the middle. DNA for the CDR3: TGCAGCAGAAGGACAGGGAGGGGCGCAGATACGCAGTATTTT. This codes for CSRRTGRGADTQYF.

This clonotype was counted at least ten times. The CDR3 nucleotides read TGTGCCAGCAGGGACCCGGGGAAAGCCAAAAACATTCAGTACTTC. Its translation: CASRDPGKAKNIQYF. The V and J genes are TRBV7-2 and TRBJ2-4, with D maybe TRBD2 (5 bases). Trimming took 6 bases from V and 0 from J, leaving 12 bases between them. Germline V CDR1 and CDR2: SGHTA, FQGNSA. The CDR3 length is 15 residues.

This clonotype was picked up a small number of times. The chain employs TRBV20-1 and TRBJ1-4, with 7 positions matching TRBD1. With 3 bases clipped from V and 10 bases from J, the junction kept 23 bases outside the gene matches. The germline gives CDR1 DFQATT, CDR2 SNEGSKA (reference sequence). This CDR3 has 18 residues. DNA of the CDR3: TGCAGTGCTAGCCTCAGACCTGAAACCAGGGGGGTGAAGCGAAAACTGTTTTTT. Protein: CSASLRPETRGVKRKLFF.